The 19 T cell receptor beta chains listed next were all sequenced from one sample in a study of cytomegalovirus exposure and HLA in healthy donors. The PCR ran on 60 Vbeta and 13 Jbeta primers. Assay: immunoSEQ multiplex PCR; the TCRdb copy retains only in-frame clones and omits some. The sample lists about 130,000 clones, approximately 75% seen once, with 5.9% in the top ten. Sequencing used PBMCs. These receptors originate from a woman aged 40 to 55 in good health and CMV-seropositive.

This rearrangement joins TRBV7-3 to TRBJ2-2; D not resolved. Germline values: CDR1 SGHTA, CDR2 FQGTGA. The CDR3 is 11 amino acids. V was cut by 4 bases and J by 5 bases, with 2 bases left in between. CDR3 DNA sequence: TGTGCCAGCAGCTCGACCGGGGAGCTGTTTTTT. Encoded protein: CASSSTGELFF.

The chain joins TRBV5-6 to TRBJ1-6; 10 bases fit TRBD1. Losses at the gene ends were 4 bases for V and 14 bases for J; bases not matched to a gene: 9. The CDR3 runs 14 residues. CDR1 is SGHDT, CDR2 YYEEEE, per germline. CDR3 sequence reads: CASSMDRGEFTLHF. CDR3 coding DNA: TGTGCCAGCAGCATGGACAGGGGGGAATTCACCCTCCACTTT. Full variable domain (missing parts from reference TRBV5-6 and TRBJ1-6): DAGVTQSPTHLIKTRGQQVTLRCSPKSGHDTVSWYQQALGQGPQFIFQYYEEEERQRGNFPDRFSGHQFPNYSSELNVNALLLGDSALYLCASSMDRGEFTLHFGNGTRLTVT.

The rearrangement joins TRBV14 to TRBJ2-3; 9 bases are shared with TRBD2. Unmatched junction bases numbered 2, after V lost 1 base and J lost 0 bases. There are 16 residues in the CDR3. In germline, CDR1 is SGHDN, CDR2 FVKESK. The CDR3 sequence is CASSQVTSGSTDTQYF. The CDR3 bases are TGTGCCAGCAGCCAAGTAACTAGCGGGAGCACAGATACGCAGTATTTT.

For the CDR3, the DNA is TGTGCCAGCAGTTTAACTCCTAGCGGGACAGATACGCAGTATTTT. Translation gives CASSLTPSGTDTQYF. The chain carries TRBV28 and TRBJ2-3, with TRBD2 identical over 8 bases. CDR3 length equals 15 residues. Germline CDR1 reads MDHEN; CDR2 reads SYDVKM. Trimming removed 2 bases from V and 3 bases from J; junction bases left unmatched: 4.

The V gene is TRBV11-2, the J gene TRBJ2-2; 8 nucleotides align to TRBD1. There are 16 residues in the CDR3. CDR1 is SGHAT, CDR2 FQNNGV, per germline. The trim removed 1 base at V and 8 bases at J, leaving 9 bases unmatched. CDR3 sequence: CASSLGTGIIMGELFF. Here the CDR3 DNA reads TGTGCCAGCAGCTTAGGGACAGGGATTATTATGGGGGAGCTGTTTTTT.

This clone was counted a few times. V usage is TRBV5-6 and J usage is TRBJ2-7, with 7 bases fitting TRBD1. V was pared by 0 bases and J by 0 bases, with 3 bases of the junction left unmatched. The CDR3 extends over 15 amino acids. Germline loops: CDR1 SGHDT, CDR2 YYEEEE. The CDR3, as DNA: TGTGCCAGCAGCTTGGAACAGGGGCCCTCCTACGAGCAGTACTTC. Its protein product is CASSLEQGPSYEQYF.

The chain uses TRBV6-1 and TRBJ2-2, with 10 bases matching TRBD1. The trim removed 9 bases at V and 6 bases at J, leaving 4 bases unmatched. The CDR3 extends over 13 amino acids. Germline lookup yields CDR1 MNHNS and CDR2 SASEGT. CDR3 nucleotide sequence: TGTGCCAGTACCGGGACAGGGGCCGGGGAGCTGTTTTTT. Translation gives CASTGTGAGELFF.

The CDR3: CASSPRTSGSAYEQYF. DNA of the CDR3: TGTGCCAGCAGCCCGAGGACTAGCGGGAGCGCCTACGAGCAGTACTTC. The genes are TRBV9 and TRBJ2-7, with 13 bases aligning to TRBD2. V lost 4 bases to trimming and J lost 2 bases; unmatched junction nucleotides: 6. Per the germline V gene, CDR1 is SGDLS and CDR2 is YYNGEE. The CDR3 extends over 16 amino acids.

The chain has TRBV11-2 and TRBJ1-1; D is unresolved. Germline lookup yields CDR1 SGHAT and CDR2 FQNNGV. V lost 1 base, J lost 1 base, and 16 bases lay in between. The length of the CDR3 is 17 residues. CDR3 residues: CASSLGLRLGQNTEAFF. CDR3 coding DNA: TGTGCCAGCAGCTTAGGTCTCAGGTTGGGCCAGAACACTGAAGCTTTCTTT.

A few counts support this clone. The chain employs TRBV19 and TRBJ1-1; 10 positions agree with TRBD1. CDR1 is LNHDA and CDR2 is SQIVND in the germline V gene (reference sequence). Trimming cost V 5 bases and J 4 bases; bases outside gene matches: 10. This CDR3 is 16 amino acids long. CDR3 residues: CASSPSAGQGSTEAFF. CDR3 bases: TGTGCCAGTAGTCCTTCAGCGGGACAGGGGAGCACTGAAGCTTTCTTT.

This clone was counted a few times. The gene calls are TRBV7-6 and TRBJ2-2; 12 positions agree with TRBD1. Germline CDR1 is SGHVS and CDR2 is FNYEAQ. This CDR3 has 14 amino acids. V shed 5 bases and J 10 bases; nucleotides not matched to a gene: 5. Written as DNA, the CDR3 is TGTGCCAGCAGCCTAGGGACAGGGGGCGAGGAGCTGTTTTTT. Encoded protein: CASSLGTGGEELFF.

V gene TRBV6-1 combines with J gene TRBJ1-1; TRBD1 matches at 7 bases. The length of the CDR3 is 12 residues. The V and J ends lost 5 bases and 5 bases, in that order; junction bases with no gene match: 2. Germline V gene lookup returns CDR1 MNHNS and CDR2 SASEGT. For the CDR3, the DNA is TGTGCCAGCAGTACAGGGGAAACTGAAGCTTTCTTT. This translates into CASSTGETEAFF.

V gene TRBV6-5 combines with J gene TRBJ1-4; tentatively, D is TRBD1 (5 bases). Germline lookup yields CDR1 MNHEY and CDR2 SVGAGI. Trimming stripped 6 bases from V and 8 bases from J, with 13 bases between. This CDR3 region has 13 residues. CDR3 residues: CASRPGGAEKLFF. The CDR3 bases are TGTGCCAGCAGACCCGGGGGAGCCGAAAAACTGTTTTTT.

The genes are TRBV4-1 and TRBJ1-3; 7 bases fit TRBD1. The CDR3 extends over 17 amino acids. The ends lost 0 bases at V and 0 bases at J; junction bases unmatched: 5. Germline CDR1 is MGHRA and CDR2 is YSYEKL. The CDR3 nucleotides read TGCGCCAGCAGCCAAGACCCGGACAGGTCCTCTGGAAACACCATATATTTT. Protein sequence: CASSQDPDRSSGNTIYF.

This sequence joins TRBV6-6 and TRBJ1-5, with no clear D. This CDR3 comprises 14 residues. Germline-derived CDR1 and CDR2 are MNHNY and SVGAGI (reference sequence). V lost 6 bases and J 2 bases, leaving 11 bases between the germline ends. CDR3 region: CASRESSGNQPQHF. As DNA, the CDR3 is TGTGCCAGCAGAGAGTCGAGTGGCAATCAGCCCCAGCATTTT.

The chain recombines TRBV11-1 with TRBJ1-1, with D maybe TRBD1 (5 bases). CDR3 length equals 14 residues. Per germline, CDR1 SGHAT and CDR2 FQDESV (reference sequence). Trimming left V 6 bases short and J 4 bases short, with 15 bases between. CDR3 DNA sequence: TGTGCCAGCAGTCAGGGCGCAGACACCACTGAAGCTTTCTTT. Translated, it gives CASSQGADTTEAFF.

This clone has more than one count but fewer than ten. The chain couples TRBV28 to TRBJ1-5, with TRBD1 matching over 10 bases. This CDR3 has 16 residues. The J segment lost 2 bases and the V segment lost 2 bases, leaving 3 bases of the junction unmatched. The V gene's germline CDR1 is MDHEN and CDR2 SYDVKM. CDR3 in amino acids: CASSLGGTGGNQPQHF. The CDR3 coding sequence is TGTGCCAGCAGTTTAGGAGGGACAGGGGGCAATCAGCCCCAGCATTTT.

CDR3 region: CASTPGGLSYNEQFF. The DNA of the CDR3 is TGTGCCAGCACCCCCGGGGGGCTCTCCTACAATGAGCAGTTCTTC. V is TRBV27 and J is TRBJ2-1; D perhaps matches TRBD2 (7 bases). This CDR3 has 15 amino acids. CDR1 is MNHEY, CDR2 SMNVEV, per germline (reference sequence). V gave up 7 bases and J gave up 0 bases, with 13 bases separating them.

CDR3 DNA: TGTGCCAGCAGTTTAGTAATGCGGGGGGGGAATAATGAAAAACTGTTTTTT. Translation: CASSLVMRGGNNEKLFF. The chain links TRBV27 to TRBJ1-4; D may be TRBD1 (5 bases). V was shortened by 2 bases and J by 4 bases, with 17 bases between the two germline ends. The length of the CDR3 is 17 residues. Germline CDR1 and CDR2: MNHEY and SMNVEV (reference sequence).